This TCR beta chain was found in a study of Ad26.COV2.S vaccination and SARS-CoV-2 variants. Study information: By the intramuscular route, Ad26.COV2.S was given once, or twice 56 days apart. Study-wide findings and caveats: Overall T cell responses may have been underestimated by the analyses of TCR breadth and depth. Similar non-spike TCR breadth was seen in vaccine and placebo recipients.

On this clone itself: As yet, its antigen is unknown.

This CDR3 region has 19 residues. V shed 1 base and J shed 0 bases, with 19 bases lying between them. Germline V gives CDR1 LNHDA, CDR2 SQIVND (reference sequence). Treatment reported: 15 to 20 received Ad26.COV2.S at low or high dose, single or two shots; five or six received placebo; per-sample allocation not given. Sampling happened 63 days after the first vaccine or placebo injection. The assay was immunoSEQ multiplex PCR, and TCRdb's table has in-frame clones only and misses some. The top ten hold about 4.6% of the sample, which has about 350,000 clones, 75% to 90% seen once. The TCR was taken from a person aged 18-60 years who received the Ad26.COV2.S COVID-19 vaccine or a placebo. The material sequenced was peripheral blood, taken in a trial of Ad26.COV2.S vaccine versus placebo. V gene TRBV19 combines with J gene TRBJ2-1, with D possibly matching TRBD1 (8 bases). CDR3 in amino acids: CASSIATGGVLGSYNEQFF. The CDR3 DNA follows: TGTGCCAGTAGTATAGCCACAGGGGGGGTATTAGGCTCCTACAATGAGCAGTTCTTC.